Only one count was recorded for the clone carrying this T cell receptor (beta chain). The record originates from a study of Ad26.COV2.S vaccination and SARS-CoV-2 variants. For the study at large: Participants got Ad26.COV2.S intramuscularly, once or twice 56 days apart.

CDR3 length: 14 residues. The junction had 6 bases not matched to a gene; V was cut back by 1 base and J by 7 bases. Looked up from germline, CDR1 is MGHRA and CDR2 is YSYEKL. Libraries were prepared by immunoSEQ multiplex PCR; TCRdb keeps only in-frame clonotypes and omits some of them. The profile shows about 350,000 clones, about 88% of them singletons. The treatment here: about 20 received Ad26.COV2.S at low or high dose, single or two shots; 5 received placebo; per-sample allocation not given. Samples analyzed were those drawn on day 63 after the first vaccine or placebo injection. Wuhan-strain spike was delivered by a replication-incompetent Ad26 vector.

The chain joins TRBV4-1 to TRBJ1-2, with 7 bases identical to TRBD1. The sample here was peripheral blood, taken in a trial of Ad26.COV2.S vaccine versus placebo. The clonotype comes from a person aged 18-65 years who received the Ad26.COV2.S COVID-19 vaccine or a placebo. The CDR3 region is CASSQGQGGGGYTF. In DNA form, the CDR3 reads TGCGCCAGCAGCCAAGGACAGGGTGGCGGTGGCTACACCTTC.